The 16 T cell receptor beta chains presented below share a single source sample, sequenced in a study of T cells expressing NK-cell markers. Each CDR3 protein gets one entry in TCRdb, which reprocessed the 5' RACE reads and gives no DNA. The sample's table shows 550,000 to 600,000 distinct CDR3 sequences. Input material: blood T cells: a sorted CD56 or NKG2C T cell subset, CD4+ or CD8+ T cells, or bulk PBMC T cells (not recorded which). Receptor source: a young man in good health.

V and J are TRBV4-1 and TRBJ2-1; TCRdb proposes TRBD1, but this gene call is untestable without DNA. The germline V gene encodes CDR1 MGHRA and CDR2 YSYEKL. The CDR3 spans 15 residues. The CDR3 loop is CASSQPTTGGIEQFF.

The V gene is TRBV10-3, the J gene TRBJ2-7; lacking DNA, the TRBD2 call made by TCRdb goes unchecked. The length of the CDR3 is 16 residues. The germline V gene encodes CDR1 ENHRY and CDR2 SYGVKD. Here the CDR3 reads CAISESDGRASYEQYF.

The chain carries TRBV20-1 and TRBJ2-1. The germline gives CDR1 DFQATT, CDR2 SNEGSKA (reference sequence). This CDR3 region has 18 residues. CDR3 protein: CSARDPLADTSSYNEQFF.

The rearrangement links TRBV5-5 to TRBJ2-1; the D call from TCRdb, TRBD1, cannot be confirmed without DNA. This CDR3 comprises 16 residues. Per germline, CDR1 SGHKS and CDR2 YYEKEE (reference sequence). CDR3 region: CASSLPGQGAYNEQFF.

The rearrangement uses TRBV20-1 and TRBJ2-1; lacking DNA, the TRBD2 call made by TCRdb goes unchecked. CDR3 length equals 12 residues. Germline assignment: CDR1 DFQATT and CDR2 SNEGSKA (reference sequence). Here the CDR3 reads CSALRAANEQFF.

CDR3 in amino acids: CASRGCEYNEQFF. This chain connects TRBV21-1 to TRBJ2-1. TRBV21-1 is annotated as a pseudogene. The CDR3 is 13 residues long.

The chain links TRBV19 to TRBJ2-3. The CDR3 is made up of 13 amino acids. Germline CDR1 reads LNHDA; CDR2 reads SQIVND (reference sequence). CDR3 in amino acids: CASRPSSTDTQYF.

The gene calls are TRBV5-1 and TRBJ2-1; lacking DNA, the TRBD1 call made by TCRdb goes unchecked. This CDR3 is 15 amino acids long. The germline gives CDR1 SGHRS, CDR2 YFSETQ. CDR3 residues: CASSWPTGGTDEQFF.

This chain links TRBV4-3 with TRBJ2-1; there is no DNA to check the TCRdb D call of TRBD2. This CDR3 has 17 amino acids. Looked up from germline, CDR1 is LGHNA and CDR2 is YSLEER. CDR3 protein: CASSQDQTSGVYNEQFF.

The rearrangement joins TRBV12-3 or TRBV12-4 to TRBJ2-5. This CDR3 has 14 amino acids. CDR3 region: CASKNLGIRETQYF.

The chain employs TRBV12-3 or TRBV12-4 and TRBJ2-3; TCRdb gives TRBD2 as the D gene, but with no DNA this cannot be confirmed. The CDR3 has 16 amino acids. The CDR3 sequence: CASSSLRAGVADTQYF.

CDR3: CASSGVRFGGTEAFF. The chain joins TRBV2 to TRBJ1-1; there is no DNA to check the TCRdb D call of TRBD1. There are 15 residues in the CDR3. Looked up from germline, CDR1 is SNHLY and CDR2 is FYNNEI.

The chain links TRBV5-1 to TRBJ2-1; checking the TCRdb D call of TRBD2 is not possible without DNA. The CDR3 totals 16 residues. Germline CDR1 and CDR2: SGHRS and YFSETQ. CDR3 region: CASSLESSGTYNEQFF.

The gene calls are TRBV7-9 and TRBJ1-1; TCRdb outputs TRBD1, but without DNA this stays unchecked. This CDR3 contains 13 residues. Germline V lookup: CDR1 SEHNR, CDR2 FQNEAQ (reference sequence). This chain's CDR3 is CASRPTGGTEAFF.

V gene TRBV5-4 combines with J gene TRBJ1-1; TCRdb reports TRBD1, a call that lacks DNA to check it against. The germline CDR1 and CDR2 sequences are SGHNT and YYREEE (reference sequence). CDR3 length: 15 amino acids. The CDR3 reads CASSGLQEVPTEAFF.

This chain uses TRBV7-6 with TRBJ2-5. The CDR3 runs 14 residues. Germline values: CDR1 SGHVS, CDR2 FNYEAQ. The chain's CDR3 is CASSLRLTPETQYF.